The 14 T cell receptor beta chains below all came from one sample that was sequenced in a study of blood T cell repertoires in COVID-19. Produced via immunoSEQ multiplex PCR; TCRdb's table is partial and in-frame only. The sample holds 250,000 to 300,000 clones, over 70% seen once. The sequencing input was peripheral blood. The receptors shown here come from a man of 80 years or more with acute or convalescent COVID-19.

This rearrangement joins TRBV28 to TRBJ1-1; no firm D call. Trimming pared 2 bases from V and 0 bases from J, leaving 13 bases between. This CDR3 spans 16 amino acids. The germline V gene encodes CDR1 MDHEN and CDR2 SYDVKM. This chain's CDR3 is CASSLTATEVNTEAFF. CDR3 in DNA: TGTGCCAGCAGTTTAACAGCCACAGAAGTGAACACTGAAGCTTTCTTT.

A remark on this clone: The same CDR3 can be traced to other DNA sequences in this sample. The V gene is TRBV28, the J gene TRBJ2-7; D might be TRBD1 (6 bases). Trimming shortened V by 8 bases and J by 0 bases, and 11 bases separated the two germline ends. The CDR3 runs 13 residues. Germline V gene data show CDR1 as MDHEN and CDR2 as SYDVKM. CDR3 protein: CASSLTGSYEQYF. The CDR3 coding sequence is TGTGCCAGCTCCCTGACAGGCTCCTACGAGCAGTACTTC.

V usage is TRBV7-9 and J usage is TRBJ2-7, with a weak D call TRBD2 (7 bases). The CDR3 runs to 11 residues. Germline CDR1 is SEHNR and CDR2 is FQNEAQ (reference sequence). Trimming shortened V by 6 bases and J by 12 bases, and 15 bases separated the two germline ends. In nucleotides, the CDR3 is TGTGCCAGCAGGGGGGGGCTCCCACTGTACTTC. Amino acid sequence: CASRGGLPLYF.

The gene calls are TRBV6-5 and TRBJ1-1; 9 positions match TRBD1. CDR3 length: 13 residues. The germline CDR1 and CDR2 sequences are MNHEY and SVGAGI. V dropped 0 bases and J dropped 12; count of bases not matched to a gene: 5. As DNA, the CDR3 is TGTGCCAGCAGTTACTCGGGACAGGGTAGTACTTTCTTT. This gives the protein CASSYSGQGSTFF.

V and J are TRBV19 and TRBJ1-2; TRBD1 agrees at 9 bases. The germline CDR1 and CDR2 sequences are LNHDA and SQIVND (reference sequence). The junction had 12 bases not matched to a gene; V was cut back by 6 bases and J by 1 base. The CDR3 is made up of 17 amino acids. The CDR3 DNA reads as TGTGCCAGTAGCTACCGGGACAGGGATTTTGATAACTATGGCTACACCTTC. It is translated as CASSYRDRDFDNYGYTF.

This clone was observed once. CDR3 in amino acids: CASSFQPLGLSGTGELFF. The CDR3 nucleotides are TGTGCCAGCAGCTTCCAACCACTCGGACTTTCGGGCACCGGGGAGCTGTTTTTT. The chain couples TRBV7-6 to TRBJ2-2; tentatively, D is TRBD2 (5 bases). The CDR3 runs 18 residues. The V end lost 3 bases, the J end lost 4 bases, and 21 bases lay between the germline ends. CDR1 and CDR2 from the germline V gene are SGHVS and FNYEAQ.

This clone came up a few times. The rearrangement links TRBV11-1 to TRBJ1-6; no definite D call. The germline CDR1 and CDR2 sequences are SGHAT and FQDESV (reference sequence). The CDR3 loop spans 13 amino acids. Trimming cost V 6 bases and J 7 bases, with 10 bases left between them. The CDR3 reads CASRSTGNSPLHF. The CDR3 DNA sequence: TGTGCCAGCAGGTCCACCGGGAATTCACCCCTCCACTTT.

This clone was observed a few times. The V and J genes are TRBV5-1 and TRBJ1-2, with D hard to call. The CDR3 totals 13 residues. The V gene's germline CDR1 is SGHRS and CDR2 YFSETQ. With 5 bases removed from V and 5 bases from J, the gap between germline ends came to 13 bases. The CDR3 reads CASSPMSYYGYTF. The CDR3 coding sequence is TGCGCCAGCAGTCCGATGAGCTATTATGGCTACACCTTC.

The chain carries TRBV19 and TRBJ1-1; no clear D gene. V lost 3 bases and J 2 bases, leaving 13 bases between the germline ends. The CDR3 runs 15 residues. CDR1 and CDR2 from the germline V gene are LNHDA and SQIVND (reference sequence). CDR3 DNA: TGTGCCAGTAGTATGAGTCCCCTCATTAACACTGAAGCTTTCTTT. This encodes CASSMSPLINTEAFF.

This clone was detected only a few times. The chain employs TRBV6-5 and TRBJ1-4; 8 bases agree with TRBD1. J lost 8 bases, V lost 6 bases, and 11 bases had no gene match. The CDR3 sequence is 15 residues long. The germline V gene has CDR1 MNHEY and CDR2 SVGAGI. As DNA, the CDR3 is TGTGCCAGCAGCCGCACGGACAGGGTAGAGGAAAAACTGTTTTTT. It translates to CASSRTDRVEEKLFF.

The DNA of the CDR3 is TGTGCCAGTAGCGGGGGACTAGCGGGAGTCTACAATGAGCAGTTCTTC. Translation: CASSGGLAGVYNEQFF. The chain recombines TRBV19 with TRBJ2-1, with 14 positions matching TRBD2. The germline V gene encodes CDR1 LNHDA and CDR2 SQIVND (reference sequence). The V and J ends lost 6 bases and 3 bases, in that order; junction bases with no gene match: 4. This CDR3 has 16 amino acids. Full variable domain (outside the CDR3, taken from reference TRBV19 and TRBJ2-1): DGGITQSPKYLFRKEGQNVTLSCEQNLNHDAMYWYRQDPGQGLRLIYYSQIVNDFQKGDIAEGYSVSREKKESFPLTVTSAQKNPTAFYLCASSGGLAGVYNEQFFGPGTRLTVL.

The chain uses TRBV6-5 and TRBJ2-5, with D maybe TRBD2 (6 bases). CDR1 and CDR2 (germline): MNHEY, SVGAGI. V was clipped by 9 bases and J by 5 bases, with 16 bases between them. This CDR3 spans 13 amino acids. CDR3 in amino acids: CASTVGGGETQYF. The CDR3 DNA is TGTGCCAGTACGGTCGGGGGAGGTGAGACCCAGTACTTC.

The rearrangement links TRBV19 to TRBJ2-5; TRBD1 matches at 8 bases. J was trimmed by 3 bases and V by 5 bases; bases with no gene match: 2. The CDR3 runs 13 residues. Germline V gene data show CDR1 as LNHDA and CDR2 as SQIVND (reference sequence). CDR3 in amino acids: CASSSQGEETQYF. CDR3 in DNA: TGTGCCAGTAGTTCACAGGGGGAAGAGACCCAGTACTTC. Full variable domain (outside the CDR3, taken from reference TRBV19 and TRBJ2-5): DGGITQSPKYLFRKEGQNVTLSCEQNLNHDAMYWYRQDPGQGLRLIYYSQIVNDFQKGDIAEGYSVSREKKESFPLTVTSAQKNPTAFYLCASSSQGEETQYFGPGTRLLVL.

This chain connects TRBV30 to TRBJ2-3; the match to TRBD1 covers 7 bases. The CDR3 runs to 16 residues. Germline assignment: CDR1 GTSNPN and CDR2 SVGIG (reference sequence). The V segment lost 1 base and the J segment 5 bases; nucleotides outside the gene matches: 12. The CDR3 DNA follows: TGTGCCTGGAGTGAGGGGGACAGCAACATCGGAGATACGCAGTATTTT. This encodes CAWSEGDSNIGDTQYF.